Below are 9 T cell receptor beta chains sequenced from a single sample in a study of T cell responses to AZD1222 COVID-19 vaccine. Clones were sequenced by immunoSEQ multiplex PCR, and TCRdb holds only the in-frame ones, with some missing. The sample contains 150,000 to 200,000 clones, roughly nine tenths of which appear only once. Material: peripheral blood, obtained 28 days after the second AZD1222 dose. Every receptor here comes from an adult who received the AZD1222 COVID-19 vaccine.

The rearrangement joins TRBV18 to TRBJ1-1; weak D call: TRBD1 (6 bases). CDR1 and CDR2 from the germline V gene are KGHSH and LQKENI. The CDR3 length is 14 residues. Trimming took off 4 bases at V and 4 bases at J, with 13 bases between the two ends. The CDR3 region has the DNA TGTGCCAGCTCACTGGGGGGCGCCCGCACTGAAGCTTTCTTT. It specifies CASSLGGARTEAFF.

The chain combines TRBV5-1 with TRBJ1-4; no clear D gene. Trimming left V 2 bases short and J 0 bases short, with 2 bases between. Germline assignment: CDR1 SGHRS and CDR2 YFSETQ. This CDR3 contains 13 residues. CDR3 in amino acids: CASSFSTNEKLFF. CDR3 DNA sequence: TGCGCCAGCAGCTTCTCAACTAATGAAAAACTGTTTTTT.

The chain uses TRBV30 and TRBJ1-1, with D unclear. This CDR3 comprises 13 residues. Looked up from germline, CDR1 is GTSNPN and CDR2 is SVGIG (reference sequence). V was pared by 0 bases and J by 6 bases, with 11 bases between. The CDR3 sequence is CAWSVLKDAEAFF. As DNA, the CDR3 is TGTGCCTGGAGTGTATTAAAGGATGCTGAAGCTTTCTTT.

This clone was picked up a small number of times. The chain recombines TRBV19 with TRBJ2-1; 7 bases line up with TRBD2. CDR3 length equals 18 residues. V gave up 4 bases and J gave up 0 bases; unmatched junction bases: 12. CDR1 is LNHDA, CDR2 SQIVND, per germline (reference sequence). Written as DNA, the CDR3 is TGTGCCAGTAGTACAATCCTCTCGCGGGGGAGCTCCTACAATGAGCAGTTCTTC. Translation: CASSTILSRGSSYNEQFF.

The gene calls are TRBV12-3 or TRBV12-4 and TRBJ2-3; no reliable D call. V was clipped by 2 bases and J by 2 bases, with 5 bases between them. CDR3 length: 13 amino acids. This CDR3 reads CASSLRLTDTQYF. Here the CDR3 DNA reads TGTGCCAGCAGTTTACGGCTCACAGATACGCAGTATTTT.

The rearrangement joins TRBV19 to TRBJ1-4; D is undetermined. Trimming took 2 bases from V and 5 from J, leaving 27 bases between them. Germline loops: CDR1 LNHDA, CDR2 SQIVND (reference sequence). The CDR3 has 20 amino acids. The CDR3 coding sequence is TGTGCCAGTAGTATAAGCCCTTGGGCGGGTCGAGGGCCGCTAAATGAAAAACTGTTTTTT. It encodes CASSISPWAGRGPLNEKLFF.

This clone appeared a single time. The rearrangement links TRBV5-6 to TRBJ2-3, with 8 bases matching TRBD1. Germline assignment: CDR1 SGHDT and CDR2 YYEEEE. The CDR3 has 16 amino acids. J was trimmed by 5 bases and V by 5 bases; bases with no gene match: 13. CDR3 in amino acids: CASSFLPQGAGDTQYF. The CDR3 region has the DNA TGTGCCAGCAGTTTTCTTCCCCAGGGGGCGGGAGATACGCAGTATTTT.

This chain connects TRBV5-1 to TRBJ1-1; D uncertain. Germline V CDR1 and CDR2: SGHRS, YFSETQ. Between the trimmed V and J ends, which lost 0 bases and 1 base, there was a span of 10 bases. This CDR3 contains 15 residues. The CDR3 DNA sequence: TGCGCCAGCAGCTTGGCTTCTCCGGGGAACACTGAAGCTTTCTTT. Translation: CASSLASPGNTEAFF.

V gene TRBV11-2 combines with J gene TRBJ2-1, with no clear D. V lost 5 bases, J lost 4 bases, and 6 bases lay in between. The CDR3 consists of 12 residues. Germline values: CDR1 SGHAT, CDR2 FQNNGV. Here the CDR3 DNA reads TGTGCCAGCAGCCTACCTTACAATGAGCAGTTCTTC. Protein sequence: CASSLPYNEQFF. Full variable domain (outside the CDR3, taken from reference TRBV11-2 and TRBJ2-1): EAGVAQSPRYKIIEKRQSVAFWCNPISGHATLYWYQQILGQGPKLLIQFQNNGVVDDSQLPKDRFSAERLKGVDSTLKIQPAKLEDSAVYLCASSLPYNEQFFGPGTRLTVL.